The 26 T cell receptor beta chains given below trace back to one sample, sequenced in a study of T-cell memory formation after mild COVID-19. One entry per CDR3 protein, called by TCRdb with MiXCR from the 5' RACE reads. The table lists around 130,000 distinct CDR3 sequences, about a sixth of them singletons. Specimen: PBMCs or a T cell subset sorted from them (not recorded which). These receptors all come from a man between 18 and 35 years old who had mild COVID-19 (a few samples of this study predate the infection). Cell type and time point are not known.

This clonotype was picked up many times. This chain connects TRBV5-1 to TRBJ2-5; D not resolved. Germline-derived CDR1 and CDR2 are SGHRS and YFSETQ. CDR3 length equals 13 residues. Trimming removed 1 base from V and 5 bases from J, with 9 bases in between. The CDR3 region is CASSLQVQETQYF. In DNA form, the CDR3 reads TGCGCCAGCAGCTTGCAGGTGCAGGAGACCCAGTACTTC.

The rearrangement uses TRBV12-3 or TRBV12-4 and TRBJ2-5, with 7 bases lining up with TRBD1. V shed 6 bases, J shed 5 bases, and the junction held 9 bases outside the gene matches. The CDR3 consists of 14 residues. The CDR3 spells CASRSNRGGETQYF. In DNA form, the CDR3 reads TGTGCCAGCAGATCGAACAGGGGCGGGGAGACCCAGTACTTC.

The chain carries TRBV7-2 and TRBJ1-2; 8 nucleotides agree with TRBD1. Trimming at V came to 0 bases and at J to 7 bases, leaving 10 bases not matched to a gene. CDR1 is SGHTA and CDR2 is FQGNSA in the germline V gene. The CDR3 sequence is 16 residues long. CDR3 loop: CASSLALSRGLSGYTF. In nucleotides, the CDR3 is TGTGCCAGCAGCTTAGCCCTGAGCAGGGGGCTTAGTGGCTACACCTTC.

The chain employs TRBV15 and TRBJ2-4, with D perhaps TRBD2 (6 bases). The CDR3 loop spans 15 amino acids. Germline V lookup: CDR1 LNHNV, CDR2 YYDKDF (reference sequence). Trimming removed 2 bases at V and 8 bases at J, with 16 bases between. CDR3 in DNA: TGTGCCACCAGCAGATTGGGACTTTACGGGGACATTCAGTACTTC. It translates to CATSRLGLYGDIQYF.

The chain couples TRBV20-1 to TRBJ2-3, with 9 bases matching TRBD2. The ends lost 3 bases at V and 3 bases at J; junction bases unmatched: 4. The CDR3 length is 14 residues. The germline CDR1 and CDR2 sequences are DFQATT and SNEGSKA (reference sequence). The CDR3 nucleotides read TGCAGTGCTAGGTTAGCGGGGGTAACAGATACGCAGTATTTT. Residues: CSARLAGVTDTQYF.

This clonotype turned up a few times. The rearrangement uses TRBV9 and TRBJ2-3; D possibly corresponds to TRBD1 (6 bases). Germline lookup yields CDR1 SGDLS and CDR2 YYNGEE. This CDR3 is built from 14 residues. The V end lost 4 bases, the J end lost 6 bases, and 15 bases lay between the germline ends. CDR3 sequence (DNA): TGTGCCAGCAGCTTGACCGGGACATCCGATACGCAGTATTTT. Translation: CASSLTGTSDTQYF.

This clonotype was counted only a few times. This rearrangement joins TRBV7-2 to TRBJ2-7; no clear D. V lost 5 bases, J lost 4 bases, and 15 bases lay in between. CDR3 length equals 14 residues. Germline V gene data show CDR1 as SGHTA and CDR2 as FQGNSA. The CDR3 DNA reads TGTGCCAGCAGCCCCTACGGCCTGGGGTACGAGCAGTACGTC. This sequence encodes CASSPYGLGYEQYV.

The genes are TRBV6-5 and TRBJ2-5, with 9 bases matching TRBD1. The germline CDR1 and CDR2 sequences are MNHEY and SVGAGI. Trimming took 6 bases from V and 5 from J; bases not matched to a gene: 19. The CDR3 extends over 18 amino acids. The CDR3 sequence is CASRYRGRITRLNETQYF. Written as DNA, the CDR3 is TGTGCCAGCAGATACAGGGGGCGGATAACGAGACTCAACGAGACCCAGTACTTC.

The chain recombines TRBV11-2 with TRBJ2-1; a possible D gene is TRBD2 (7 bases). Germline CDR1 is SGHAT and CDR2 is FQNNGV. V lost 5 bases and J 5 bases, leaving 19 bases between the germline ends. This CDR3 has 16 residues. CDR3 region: CASSAPGAGANNEQFF. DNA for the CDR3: TGTGCCAGCAGCGCCCCCGGGGCGGGGGCAAACAATGAGCAGTTCTTC. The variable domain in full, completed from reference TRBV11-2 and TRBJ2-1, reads EAGVAQSPRYKIIEKRQSVAFWCNPISGHATLYWYQQILGQGPKLLIQFQNNGVVDDSQLPKDRFSAERLKGVDSTLKIQPAKLEDSAVYLCASSAPGAGANNEQFFGPGTRLTVL.

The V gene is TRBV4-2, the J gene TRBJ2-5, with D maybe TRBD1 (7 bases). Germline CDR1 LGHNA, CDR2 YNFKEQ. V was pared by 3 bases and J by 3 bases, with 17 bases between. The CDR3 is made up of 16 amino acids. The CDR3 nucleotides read TGTGCCAGCAGCCAGGAGGCTGGGGGGACAGAAGAGACCCAGTACTTC. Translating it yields CASSQEAGGTEETQYF.

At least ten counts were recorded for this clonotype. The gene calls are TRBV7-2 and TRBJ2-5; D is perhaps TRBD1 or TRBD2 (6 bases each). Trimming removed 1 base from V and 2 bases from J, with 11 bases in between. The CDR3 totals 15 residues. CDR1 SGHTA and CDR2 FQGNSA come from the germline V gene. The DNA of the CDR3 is TGTGCCAGCAGCTTAGGGAGGGGGTGGCAAGAGACCCAGTACTTC. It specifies CASSLGRGWQETQYF.

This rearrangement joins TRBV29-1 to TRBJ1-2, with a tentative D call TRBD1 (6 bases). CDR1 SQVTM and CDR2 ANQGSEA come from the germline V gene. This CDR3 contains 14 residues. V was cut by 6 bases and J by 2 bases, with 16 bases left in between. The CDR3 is CSVGGHWVNYGYTF. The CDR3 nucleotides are TGCAGCGTGGGGGGACATTGGGTGAACTATGGCTACACCTTC. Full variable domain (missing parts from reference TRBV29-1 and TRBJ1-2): SAVISQKPSRDICQRGTSLTIQCQVDSQVTMMFWYRQQPGQSLTLIATANQGSEATYESGFVIDKFPISRPNLTFSTLTVSNMSPEDSSIYLCSVGGHWVNYGYTFGSGTRLTVV.

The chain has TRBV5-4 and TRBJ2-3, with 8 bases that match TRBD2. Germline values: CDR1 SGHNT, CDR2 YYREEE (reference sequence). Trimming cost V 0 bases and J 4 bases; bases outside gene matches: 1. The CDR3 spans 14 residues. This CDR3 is CASSLGLASDTQYF. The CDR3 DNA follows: TGTGCCAGCAGCTTGGGACTAGCGTCAGATACGCAGTATTTT.

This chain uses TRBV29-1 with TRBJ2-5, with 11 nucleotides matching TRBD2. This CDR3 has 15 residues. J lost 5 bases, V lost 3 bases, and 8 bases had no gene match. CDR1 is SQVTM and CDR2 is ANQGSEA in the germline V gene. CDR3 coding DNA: TGCAGCGTTGAGGCTAGCGGGGGGCCTAGCGAGACCCAGTACTTC. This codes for CSVEASGGPSETQYF.

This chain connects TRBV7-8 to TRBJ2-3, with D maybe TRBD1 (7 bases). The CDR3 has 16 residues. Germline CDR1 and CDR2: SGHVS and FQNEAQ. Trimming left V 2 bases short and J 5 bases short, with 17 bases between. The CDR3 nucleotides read TGTGCCAGCAGCTTATCAGGGGGGTTGATTGGAGATACGCAGTATTTT. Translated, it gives CASSLSGGLIGDTQYF. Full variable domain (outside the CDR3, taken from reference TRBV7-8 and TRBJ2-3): GAGVSQSPRYKVAKRGQDVALRCDPISGHVSLFWYQQALGQGPEFLTYFQNEAQLDKSGLPSDRFFAERPEGSVSTLKIQRTQQEDSAVYLCASSLSGGLIGDTQYFGPGTRLTVL.

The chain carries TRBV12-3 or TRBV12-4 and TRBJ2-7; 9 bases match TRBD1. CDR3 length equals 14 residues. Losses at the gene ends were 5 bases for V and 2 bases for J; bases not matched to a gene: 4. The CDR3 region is CASSVGQGPYEQYV. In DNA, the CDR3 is TGTGCCAGCAGTGTGGGACAGGGTCCCTACGAGCAGTACGTC.

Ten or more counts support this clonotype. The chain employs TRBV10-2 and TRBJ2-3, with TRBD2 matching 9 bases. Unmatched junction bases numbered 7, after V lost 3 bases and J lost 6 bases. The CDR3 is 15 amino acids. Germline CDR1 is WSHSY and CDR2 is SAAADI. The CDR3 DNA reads TGCGCCAGCAGTGACGCGGGGGGGCTCCGGGATACGCAGTATTTT. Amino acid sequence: CASSDAGGLRDTQYF.

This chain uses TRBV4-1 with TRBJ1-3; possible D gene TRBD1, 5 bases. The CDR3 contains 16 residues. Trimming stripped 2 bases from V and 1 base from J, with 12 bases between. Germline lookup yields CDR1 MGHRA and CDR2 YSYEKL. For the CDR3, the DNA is TGCGCCAGCAGCCAACCGACGGGGGGGTCTGGAAACACCATATATTTT. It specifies CASSQPTGGSGNTIYF.

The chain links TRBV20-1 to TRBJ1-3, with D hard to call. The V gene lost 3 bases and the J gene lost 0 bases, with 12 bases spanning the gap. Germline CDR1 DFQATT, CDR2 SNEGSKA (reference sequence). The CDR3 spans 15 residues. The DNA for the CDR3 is TGCAGTGCTAGGAGGGCTGACGCCTCTGGAAACACCATATATTTT. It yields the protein CSARRADASGNTIYF.

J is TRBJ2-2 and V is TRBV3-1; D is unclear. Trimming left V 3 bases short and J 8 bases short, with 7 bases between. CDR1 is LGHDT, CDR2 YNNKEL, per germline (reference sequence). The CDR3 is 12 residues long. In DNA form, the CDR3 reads TGTGCCAGCAGCCAGCTGGGGGGGGAGCTGTTTTTT. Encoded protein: CASSQLGGELFF.

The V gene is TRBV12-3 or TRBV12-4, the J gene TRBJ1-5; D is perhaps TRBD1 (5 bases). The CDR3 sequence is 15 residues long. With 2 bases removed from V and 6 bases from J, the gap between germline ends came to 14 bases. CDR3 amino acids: CASSLSGGGLQPQHF. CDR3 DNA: TGTGCCAGCAGTTTATCCGGGGGAGGACTTCAGCCCCAGCATTTT.

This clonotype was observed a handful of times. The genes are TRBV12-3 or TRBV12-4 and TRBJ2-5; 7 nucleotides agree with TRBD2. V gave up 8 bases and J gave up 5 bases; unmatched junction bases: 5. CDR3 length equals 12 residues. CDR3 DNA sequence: TGTGCCAGCGGAAGGGAGGGCGAGACCCAGTACTTC. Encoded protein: CASGREGETQYF.

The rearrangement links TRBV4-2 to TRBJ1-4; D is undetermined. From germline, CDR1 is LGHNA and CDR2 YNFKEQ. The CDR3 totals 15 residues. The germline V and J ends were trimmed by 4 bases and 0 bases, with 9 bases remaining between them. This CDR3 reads CASSRNPATNEKLFF. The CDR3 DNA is TGTGCCAGCAGCCGAAATCCTGCAACTAATGAAAAACTGTTTTTT.

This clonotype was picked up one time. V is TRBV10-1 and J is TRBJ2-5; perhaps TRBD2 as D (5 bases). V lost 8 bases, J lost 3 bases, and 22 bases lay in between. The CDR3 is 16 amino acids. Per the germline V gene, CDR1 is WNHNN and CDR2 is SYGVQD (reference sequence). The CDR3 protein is CASPAPGRGWEETQYF. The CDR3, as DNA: TGCGCCAGCCCCGCTCCAGGACGCGGGTGGGAAGAGACCCAGTACTTC.

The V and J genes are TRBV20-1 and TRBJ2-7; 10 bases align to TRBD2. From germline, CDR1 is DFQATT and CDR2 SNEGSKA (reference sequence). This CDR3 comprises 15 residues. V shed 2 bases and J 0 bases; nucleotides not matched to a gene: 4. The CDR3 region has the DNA TGCAGTGCTAGAAAAGCGGGGGGGGACTCCTACGAGCAGTACGTC. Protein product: CSARKAGGDSYEQYV.

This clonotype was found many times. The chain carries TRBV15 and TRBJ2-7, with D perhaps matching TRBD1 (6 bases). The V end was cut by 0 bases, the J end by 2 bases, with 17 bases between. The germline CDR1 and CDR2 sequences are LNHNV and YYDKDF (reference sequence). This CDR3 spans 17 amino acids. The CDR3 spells CATSREAGGGQTYEQYF. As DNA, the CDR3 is TGTGCCACCAGCAGAGAAGCCGGTGGAGGACAGACCTACGAGCAGTACTTC.